Given below is one T cell receptor (beta chain) in context. This table comes from immunoSEQ multiplex PCR, and its TCRdb copy is limited to in-frame clones, with some not included. The sample records around 100,000 clones, about nine tenths being singletons. This sample is drawn from a study of T cell changes during pregnancy in multiple sclerosis. V shed 0 bases, J shed 3 bases, and the junction held 2 bases outside the gene matches. This CDR3 is 14 amino acids long. Germline V lookup: CDR1 SGDLS, CDR2 YYNGEE. The sequences come from peripheral blood, collected in the second trimester of pregnancy. The receptor's source is a female donor in good health, enrolled as a control in a pregnancy study. This rearrangement joins TRBV9 to TRBJ1-1; 7 bases agree with TRBD1. CDR3 protein: CASSVEGADTEAFF. The CDR3 DNA sequence: TGTGCCAGCAGCGTAGAGGGGGCGGACACTGAAGCTTTCTTT.